The 10 T cell receptor beta chains given below trace back to one sample, sequenced in a study of OX40 agonist ivuxolimab in advanced cancers. Clones were sequenced by immunoSEQ multiplex PCR, and TCRdb holds only the in-frame ones, with some missing. The table records around 78,000 clones, around 87% of them present only once. The material was CD4+ or CD8+ T cells sorted from blood, obtained in a trial of the OX40 agonist ivuxolimab. The receptors come from an adult with an advanced solid tumor such as melanoma, head and neck, liver or kidney cancer.

This rearrangement joins TRBV7-3 to TRBJ2-2; 7 nucleotides agree with TRBD1. Germline CDR1 is SGHTA and CDR2 is FQGTGA. V shed 5 bases and J 6 bases; nucleotides not matched to a gene: 3. This CDR3 has 13 amino acids. As DNA, the CDR3 is TGTGCCAGCAGCCAGACAGGGTCCGGGGAGCTGTTTTTT. It encodes CASSQTGSGELFF.

CDR3: CASSLPGTMNTEAFF. The CDR3 nucleotides are TGTGCCAGCAGTTTACCCGGGACAATGAACACTGAAGCTTTCTTT. The chain uses TRBV28 and TRBJ1-1; D is possibly TRBD1 (6 bases). CDR1 is MDHEN, CDR2 SYDVKM, per germline. The CDR3 has 15 residues. V lost 2 bases and J lost 0, with 10 bases in between.

For this clone: The sample holds other DNA sequences that translate to the same CDR3. J is TRBJ1-5 and V is TRBV19; TRBD1 agrees at 11 bases. Unmatched junction bases numbered 6, after V lost 8 bases and J lost 6 bases. Germline loops: CDR1 LNHDA, CDR2 SQIVND (reference sequence). The CDR3 has 14 residues. The CDR3 spells CASSGTGGSQPQHF. The CDR3 DNA reads as TGTGCCAGTTCAGGGACAGGGGGGTCTCAGCCCCAGCATTTT.

This clone has more than one count but fewer than ten. At one end the junction does not follow the germline gene, possibly because of a read error. J is TRBJ1-4 and V is TRBV7-9; tentatively, D is TRBD1 (5 bases). Germline values: CDR1 SEHNR, CDR2 FQNEAQ (reference sequence). The CDR3 extends over 15 amino acids. The CDR3 sequence: CASSMDWTTNEKLFF. The CDR3 DNA reads as TGTGCCAGCAGCATGGACTGGACAACAAATGAAAAACTGTTTTTT.

The chain links TRBV4-2 to TRBJ1-5; D is ambiguous. This CDR3 has 14 residues. The V gene's germline CDR1 is LGHNA and CDR2 YNFKEQ. V was shortened by 1 base and J by 6 bases, with 10 bases between the two germline ends. The CDR3: CASSQVGAGQPQHF. The CDR3 bases are TGTGCCAGCAGCCAAGTGGGAGCGGGTCAGCCCCAGCATTTT.

This chain links TRBV6-5 with TRBJ1-1, with no clear D. Germline CDR1 and CDR2: MNHEY and SVGAGI. The CDR3 has 13 amino acids. V lost 3 bases and J 1 base, leaving 6 bases between the germline ends. CDR3 coding DNA: TGTGCCAGCAGTTATGATGGGAACACTGAAGCTTTCTTT. Residues: CASSYDGNTEAFF.

V gene TRBV2 combines with J gene TRBJ1-4; 9 bases agree with TRBD1. In germline, CDR1 is SNHLY, CDR2 FYNNEI. V dropped 3 bases and J dropped 6; count of bases not matched to a gene: 5. The CDR3 is 15 amino acids. The chain's CDR3 is CASSDTGQGDEKLFF. CDR3 DNA sequence: TGTGCCAGCAGTGACACGGGACAGGGTGATGAAAAACTGTTTTTT.

The J gene is TRBJ2-7, the V gene TRBV5-1; tentatively, D is TRBD2 (6 bases). The V gene lost 3 bases and the J gene lost 3 bases, with 16 bases spanning the gap. Germline V gene lookup returns CDR1 SGHRS and CDR2 YFSETQ. The CDR3 is 15 amino acids. The CDR3: CASSSPQGGVYEQYF. In DNA form, the CDR3 reads TGCGCCAGCAGCTCCCCGCAGGGAGGTGTCTACGAGCAGTACTTC. The whole variable domain, remainder taken from reference TRBV5-1 and TRBJ2-7, is KAGVTQTPRYLIKTRGQQVTLSCSPISGHRSVSWYQQTPGQGLQFLFEYFSETQRNKGNFPGRFSGRQFSNSRSEMNVSTLELGDSALYLCASSSPQGGVYEQYFGPGTRLTVT.

V gene TRBV27 combines with J gene TRBJ2-5; 8 nucleotides line up with TRBD1. Germline assignment: CDR1 MNHEY and CDR2 SMNVEV (reference sequence). This CDR3 spans 14 amino acids. The V gene end was trimmed by 6 bases and the J gene end by 5 bases; junction bases not matched to a gene: 8. Written as DNA, the CDR3 is TGTGCCAGCAGGCGGACAGGGATTCGGGAGACCCAGTACTTC. Translating it yields CASRRTGIRETQYF.

J is TRBJ2-3 and V is TRBV5-4; no reliable D call. The germline gives CDR1 SGHNT, CDR2 YYREEE (reference sequence). Trimming left V 4 bases short and J 4 bases short, with 13 bases between. This CDR3 is 14 amino acids long. The CDR3 spells CASSPPGFPDTQYF. The CDR3 bases are TGTGCCAGCAGCCCTCCCGGGTTCCCAGATACGCAGTATTTT.